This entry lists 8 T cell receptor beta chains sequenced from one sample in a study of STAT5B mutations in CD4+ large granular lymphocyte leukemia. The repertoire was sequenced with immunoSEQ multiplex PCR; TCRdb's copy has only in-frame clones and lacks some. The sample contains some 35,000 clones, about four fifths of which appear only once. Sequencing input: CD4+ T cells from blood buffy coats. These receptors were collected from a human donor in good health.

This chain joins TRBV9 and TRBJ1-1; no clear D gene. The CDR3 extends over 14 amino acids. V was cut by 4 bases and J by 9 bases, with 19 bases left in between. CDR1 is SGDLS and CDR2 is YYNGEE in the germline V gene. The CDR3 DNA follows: TGTGCCAGCAGCCCAATCGCCTCGAACGGGCAAGCTTTCTTT. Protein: CASSPIASNGQAFF. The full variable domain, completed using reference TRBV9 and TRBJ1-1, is DSGVTQTPKHLITATGQRVTLRCSPRSGDLSVYWYQQSLDQGLQFLIQYYNGEERAKGNILERFSAQQFPDLHSELNLSSLELGDSALYFCASSPIASNGQAFFGQGTRLTVV.

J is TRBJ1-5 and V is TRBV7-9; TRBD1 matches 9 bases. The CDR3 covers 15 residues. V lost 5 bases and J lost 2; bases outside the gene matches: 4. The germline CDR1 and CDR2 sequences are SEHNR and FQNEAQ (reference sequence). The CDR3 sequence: CASSTQGAGNQPQHF. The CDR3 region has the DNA TGTGCCAGCAGCACACAGGGGGCGGGCAATCAGCCCCAGCATTTT.

CDR3 nucleotides: TGTGCCAGCTCACCCGGGACAGGGTTGGACGAGCAGTACTTC. Amino acid sequence: CASSPGTGLDEQYF. The V call is TRBV18, the J call TRBJ2-7, with 9 bases aligning to TRBD1. Trimming removed 3 bases from V and 5 bases from J; junction bases left unmatched: 5. The germline CDR1 and CDR2 sequences are KGHSH and LQKENI. This CDR3 has 14 amino acids.

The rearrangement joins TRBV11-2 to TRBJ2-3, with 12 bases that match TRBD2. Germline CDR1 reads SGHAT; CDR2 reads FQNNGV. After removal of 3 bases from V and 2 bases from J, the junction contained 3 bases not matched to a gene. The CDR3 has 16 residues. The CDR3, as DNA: TGTGCCAGCAGCTTGGGACTAGCGGGTATCACAGATACGCAGTATTTT. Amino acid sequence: CASSLGLAGITDTQYF.

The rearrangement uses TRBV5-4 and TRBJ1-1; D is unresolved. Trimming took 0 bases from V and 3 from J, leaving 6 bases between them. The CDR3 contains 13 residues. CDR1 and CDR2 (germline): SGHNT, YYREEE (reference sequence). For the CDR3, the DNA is TGTGCCAGCAGCTTGGGCCAGTACACTGAAGCTTTCTTT. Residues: CASSLGQYTEAFF.

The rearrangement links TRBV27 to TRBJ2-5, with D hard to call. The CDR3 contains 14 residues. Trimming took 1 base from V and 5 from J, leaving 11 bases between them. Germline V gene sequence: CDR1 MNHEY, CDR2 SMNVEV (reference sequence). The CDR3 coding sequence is TGTGCCAGCAGTTTATACGCCTCGGCGGAGACCCAGTACTTC. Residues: CASSLYASAETQYF.

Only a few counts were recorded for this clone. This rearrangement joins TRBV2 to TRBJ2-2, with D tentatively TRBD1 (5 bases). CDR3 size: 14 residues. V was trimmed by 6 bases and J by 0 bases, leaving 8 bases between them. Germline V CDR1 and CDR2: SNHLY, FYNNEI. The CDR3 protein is CASRGQTNTGELFF. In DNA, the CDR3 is TGTGCCAGCAGGGGGCAGACGAACACCGGGGAGCTGTTTTTT.

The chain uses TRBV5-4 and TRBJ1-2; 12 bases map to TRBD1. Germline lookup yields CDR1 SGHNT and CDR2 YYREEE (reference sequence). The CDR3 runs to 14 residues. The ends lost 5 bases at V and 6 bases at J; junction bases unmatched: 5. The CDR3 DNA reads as TGTGCCAGCAGATCTGGGACAGGGGGCGATGGCTACACCTTC. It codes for CASRSGTGGDGYTF.